The 18 T cell receptor beta chains given below trace back to one sample, sequenced in a study of shared clonotypes between healthy human individuals. Libraries were prepared by immunoSEQ multiplex PCR; TCRdb keeps only in-frame clonotypes and omits some of them. The data show millions of clones, approximately 93% seen once. Specimen: naive CD4+ T cells from PBMCs. Documented subset: CD45RA+ positively selected. These receptor sequences come from a man younger than 35 in good health. Some clones in this sample may be carry-over from other donors' samples.

The gene calls are TRBV6-1 and TRBJ2-1; D is unclear. The CDR3 has 12 amino acids. The V and J ends lost 10 bases and 9 bases respectively, with 16 bases between them. The germline V gene encodes CDR1 MNHNS and CDR2 SASEGT. The CDR3 protein is CATSPRRFEQFF. The DNA for the CDR3 is TGTGCCACCTCGCCTAGAAGATTTGAGCAGTTCTTC.

V usage is TRBV5-1 and J usage is TRBJ1-1, with 8 bases identical to TRBD1. The length of the CDR3 is 15 residues. Trimming at V came to 2 bases and at J to 1 base, leaving 4 bases not matched to a gene. The germline CDR1 and CDR2 sequences are SGHRS and YFSETQ. CDR3 nucleotides: TGCGCCAGCAGCTTTCGACAGGGGACGAACACTGAAGCTTTCTTT. Its translation is CASSFRQGTNTEAFF.

This rearrangement joins TRBV28 to TRBJ1-2, with D tentatively TRBD1 (6 bases). This CDR3 is 15 amino acids long. From germline, CDR1 is MDHEN and CDR2 SYDVKM. With 6 bases removed from V and 7 bases from J, the gap between germline ends came to 21 bases. The CDR3 reads CASRQTTGDLPGYTF. CDR3 coding DNA: TGTGCCAGCAGGCAGACGACAGGAGATCTCCCTGGCTACACCTTC.

The gene calls are TRBV6-6 and TRBJ1-5; D may be TRBD1 (6 bases). Germline assignment: CDR1 MNHNY and CDR2 SVGAGI (reference sequence). The CDR3 sequence is 14 residues long. The V end was cut by 8 bases, the J end by 6 bases, with 17 bases between. CDR3 sequence reads: CASGPVGGLQPQHF. The DNA of the CDR3 is TGTGCCAGCGGACCAGTGGGGGGGCTTCAGCCCCAGCATTTT.

With respect to this clone: This CDR3 is also generated by other DNA sequences in the sample. This chain's CDR3 is CASSRTGGNQPQHF. The CDR3 region has the DNA TGTGCCAGCAGCAGGACAGGGGGCAATCAGCCCCAGCATTTT. V and J are TRBV6-5 and TRBJ1-5; 9 bases match TRBD1. The J segment lost 2 bases and the V segment lost 6 bases, leaving 2 bases of the junction unmatched. CDR3 size: 14 residues. The germline V gene has CDR1 MNHEY and CDR2 SVGAGI.

This rearrangement joins TRBV7-9 to TRBJ2-1; 7 bases match TRBD2. This CDR3 is 17 amino acids long. Germline trimming cut 5 bases from V and 4 bases from J; bases unmatched to any gene: 14. Per germline, CDR1 SEHNR and CDR2 FQNEAQ (reference sequence). The CDR3 loop reads CASSALIFAGEYNEQFF. The CDR3 bases are TGTGCCAGCAGCGCCCTAATATTCGCGGGAGAGTACAATGAGCAGTTCTTC.

CDR3 bases: TGTGCCAGCAGCTTAACGGCGGGGTATATGGGCGAGCAGTACTTC. This sequence encodes CASSLTAGYMGEQYF. The chain carries TRBV11-2 and TRBJ2-7, with D maybe TRBD2 (6 bases). Trimming took 2 bases from V and 6 from J, leaving 17 bases between them. CDR3 length equals 15 residues. CDR1 and CDR2 (germline): SGHAT, FQNNGV.

The CDR3 loop reads CASSSTGGEEKLFF. The CDR3 coding sequence is TGTGCCAGCAGTTCGACAGGGGGTGAAGAAAAACTGTTTTTT. The chain carries TRBV6-1 and TRBJ1-4, with TRBD1 matching 9 bases. The V gene end was trimmed by 5 bases and the J gene end by 8 bases; junction bases not matched to a gene: 6. Germline V gene data show CDR1 as MNHNS and CDR2 as SASEGT. This CDR3 spans 14 amino acids.

A remark on this clone: The sample has other DNA sequences that encode this CDR3 too. CDR3 sequence reads: CASSFSYEQYF. CDR3 bases: TGTGCCAGCAGCTTCTCTTACGAGCAGTACTTC. This chain connects TRBV7-9 to TRBJ2-7; D gene uncertain. This CDR3 is 11 amino acids long. The V gene lost 3 bases and the J gene lost 4 bases, with 4 bases spanning the gap. In germline, CDR1 is SEHNR, CDR2 FQNEAQ (reference sequence).

The chain combines TRBV28 with TRBJ2-3, with a weak D call TRBD1 (5 bases). Germline CDR1 is MDHEN and CDR2 is SYDVKM. V lost 5 bases and J lost 1, with 13 bases in between. CDR3 length: 15 residues. CDR3 region: CASSPQGPRTDTQYF. The CDR3 DNA is TGTGCCAGCAGTCCGCAGGGTCCCCGCACAGATACGCAGTATTTT.

About this clone: This sample includes further DNA sequences coding for the same CDR3. This chain links TRBV5-1 with TRBJ2-3; TRBD2 agrees at 10 bases. V was pared by 3 bases and J by 4 bases, with 5 bases of the junction left unmatched. This CDR3 is built from 15 residues. The germline CDR1 and CDR2 sequences are SGHRS and YFSETQ. In DNA form, the CDR3 reads TGCGCCAGCAGCTCCTTAGCGGGAGGCCCAGATACGCAGTATTTT. It codes for CASSSLAGGPDTQYF.

With respect to this clone: Distinct nucleotide sequences in the sample also encode this CDR3. CDR3 region: CASSLSRNTEAFF. The CDR3, as DNA: TGTGCCAGCAGTTTAAGTAGGAACACTGAAGCTTTCTTT. The gene calls are TRBV27 and TRBJ1-1; unclear D gene. This CDR3 has 13 residues. Germline V CDR1 and CDR2: MNHEY, SMNVEV (reference sequence). Trimming pared 2 bases from V and 1 base from J, leaving 5 bases between.

The chain links TRBV6-1 to TRBJ1-2, with D possibly TRBD1 on 6 matching bases. The CDR3 extends over 13 amino acids. CDR1 and CDR2 (germline): MNHNS, SASEGT. Trimming cost V 6 bases and J 4 bases, with 12 bases left between them. CDR3 DNA sequence: TGTGCCAGCAGACAAGGACAGCTCTATGGCTACACCTTC. It codes for CASRQGQLYGYTF.

CDR3 sequence (DNA): TGTGCCAGCAGTGAGCGGGAGTTGTCCTACGAGCAGTACTTC. It translates to CASSERELSYEQYF. The gene calls are TRBV6-6 and TRBJ2-7; 8 nucleotides line up with TRBD2. V lost 5 bases to trimming and J lost 1 base; unmatched junction nucleotides: 4. CDR1 is MNHNY, CDR2 SVGAGI, per germline (reference sequence). The CDR3 totals 14 residues.

The chain carries TRBV9 and TRBJ2-1; D is undetermined. Per germline, CDR1 SGDLS and CDR2 YYNGEE. The V end lost 0 bases, the J end lost 4 bases, and 8 bases lay between the germline ends. The CDR3 has 14 amino acids. In nucleotides, the CDR3 is TGTGCCAGCAGCGTAGGTGAAACATACAATGAGCAGTTCTTC. This sequence encodes CASSVGETYNEQFF.

The V call is TRBV7-3, the J call TRBJ2-1; D is ambiguous. This CDR3 is 13 amino acids long. From germline, CDR1 is SGHTA and CDR2 FQGTGA. Trimming pared 6 bases from V and 2 bases from J, leaving 8 bases between. The CDR3 DNA follows: TGTGCCAGCAGTTCGCAACCCTACAATGAGCAGTTCTTC. This translates into CASSSQPYNEQFF.

The chain has TRBV18 and TRBJ2-6; 7 bases fit TRBD2. The CDR3 loop spans 17 amino acids. V lost 0 bases to trimming and J lost 0 bases; unmatched junction nucleotides: 2. Germline V lookup: CDR1 KGHSH, CDR2 LQKENI. The CDR3 region is CASSPPSGDSGANVLTF. In DNA form, the CDR3 reads TGTGCCAGCTCACCACCGAGCGGGGACTCTGGGGCCAACGTCCTGACTTTC.

The chain couples TRBV27 to TRBJ2-3, with D maybe TRBD1 (6 bases). V lost 5 bases and J lost 0, with 18 bases in between. Germline V gene lookup returns CDR1 MNHEY and CDR2 SMNVEV (reference sequence). The CDR3 extends over 17 amino acids. CDR3 protein: CASSPLEPGASTDTQYF. The DNA of the CDR3 is TGTGCCAGCAGTCCCCTCGAGCCAGGGGCAAGCACAGATACGCAGTATTTT.